The sequence of this T cell receptor beta chain was determined in a study of CD4 and CD8 cells across lung adenocarcinoma regions. A few counts support this clonotype. Samples came from patients with localized non-small cell lung adenocarcinoma. CDR1 and CDR2 from the germline V gene are MNHNS and SASEGT. The CDR3 spans 11 residues. V was shortened by 8 bases and J by 10 bases, with 12 bases between the two germline ends. TCRdb reprocessed the PCR reads with MiXCR, giving one entry per CDR3 protein. In the table there are more than 6,000 distinct CDR3 sequences, approximately 50% of which are singletons.

This clonotype was obtained from a female donor with lung adenocarcinoma. The CD4 and CD8 labels of this study may be unreliable. J is TRBJ2-1 and V is TRBV6-1; D perhaps matches TRBD2 (6 bases). Material: CD8+ T cells from the center of a lung tumor. The CDR3 region has the DNA TGTGCCAGCGGACCGCGGGGCGAGCAGTTCTTC. Translating it yields CASGPRGEQFF.